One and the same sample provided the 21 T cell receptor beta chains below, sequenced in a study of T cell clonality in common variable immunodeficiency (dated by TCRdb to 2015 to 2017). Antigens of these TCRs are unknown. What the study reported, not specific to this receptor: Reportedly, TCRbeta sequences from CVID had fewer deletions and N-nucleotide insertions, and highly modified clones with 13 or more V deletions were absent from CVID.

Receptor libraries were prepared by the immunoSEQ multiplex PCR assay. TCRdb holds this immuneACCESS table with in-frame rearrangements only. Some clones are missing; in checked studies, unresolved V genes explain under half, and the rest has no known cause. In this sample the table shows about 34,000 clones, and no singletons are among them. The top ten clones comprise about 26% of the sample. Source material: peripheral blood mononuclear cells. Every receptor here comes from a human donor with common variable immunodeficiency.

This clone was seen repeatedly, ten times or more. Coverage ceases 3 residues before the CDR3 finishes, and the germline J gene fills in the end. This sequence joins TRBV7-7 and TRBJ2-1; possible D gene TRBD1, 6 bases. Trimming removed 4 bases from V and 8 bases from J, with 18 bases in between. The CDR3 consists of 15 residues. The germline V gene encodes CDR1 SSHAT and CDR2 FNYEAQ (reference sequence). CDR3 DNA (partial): TGTGCCAGCAGCTCGGCCGGCCCCCCAGGGGATGAG. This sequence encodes CASSSAGPPGDE. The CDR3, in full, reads CASSSAGPPGDEQFF. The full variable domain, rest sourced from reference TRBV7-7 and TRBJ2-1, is GAGVSQSPRYKVTKRGQDVTLRCDPISSHATLYWYQQALGQGPEFLTYFNYEAQPDKSGLPSDRFSAERPEGSISTLTIQRTEQRDSAMYRCASSSAGPPGDEQFFGPGTRLTVL.

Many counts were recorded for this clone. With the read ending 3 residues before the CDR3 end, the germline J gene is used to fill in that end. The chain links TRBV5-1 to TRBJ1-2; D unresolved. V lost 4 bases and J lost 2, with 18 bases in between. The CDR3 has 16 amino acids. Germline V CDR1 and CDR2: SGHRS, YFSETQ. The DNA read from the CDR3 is TGCGCCAGCAGCCCGCCTAGAGGAGTTGAAAACTATGGC. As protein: CASSPPRGVENYG. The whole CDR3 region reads CASSPPRGVENYGYTF.

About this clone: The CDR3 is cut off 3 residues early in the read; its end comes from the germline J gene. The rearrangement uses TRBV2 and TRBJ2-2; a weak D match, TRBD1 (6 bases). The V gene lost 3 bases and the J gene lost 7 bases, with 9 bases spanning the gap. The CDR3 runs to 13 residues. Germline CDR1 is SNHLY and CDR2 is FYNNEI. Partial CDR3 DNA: TGTGCCAGCAGTGACCGGGACAACGGGGAG. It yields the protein CASSDRDNGE. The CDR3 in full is CASSDRDNGELFF.

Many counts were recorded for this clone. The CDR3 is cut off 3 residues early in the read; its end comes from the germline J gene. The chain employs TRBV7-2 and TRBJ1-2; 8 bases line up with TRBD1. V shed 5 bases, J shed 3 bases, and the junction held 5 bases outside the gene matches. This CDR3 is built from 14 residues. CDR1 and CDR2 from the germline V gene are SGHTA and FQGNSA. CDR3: CASSVQGADYGYTF. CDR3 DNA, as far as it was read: TGTGCCAGCAGCGTTCAGGGGGCGGACTATGGC.

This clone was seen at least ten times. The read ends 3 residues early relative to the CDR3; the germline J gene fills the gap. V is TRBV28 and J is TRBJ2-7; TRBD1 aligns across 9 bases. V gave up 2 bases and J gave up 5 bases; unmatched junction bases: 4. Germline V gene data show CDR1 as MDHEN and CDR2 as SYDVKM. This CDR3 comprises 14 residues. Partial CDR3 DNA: TGTGCCAGCAGTTTAGGGACAGGGAGGGACGAG. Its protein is CASSLGTGRDE. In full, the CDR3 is CASSLGTGRDEQYF.

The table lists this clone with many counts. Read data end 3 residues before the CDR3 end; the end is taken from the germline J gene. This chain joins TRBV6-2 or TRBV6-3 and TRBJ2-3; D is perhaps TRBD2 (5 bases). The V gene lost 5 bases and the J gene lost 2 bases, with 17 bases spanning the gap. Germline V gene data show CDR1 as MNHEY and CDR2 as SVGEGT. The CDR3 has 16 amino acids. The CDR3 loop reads CASSPLRTLNTDTQYF. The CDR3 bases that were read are TGTGCCAGCAGTCCACTTCGGACTCTTAACACAGATACG.

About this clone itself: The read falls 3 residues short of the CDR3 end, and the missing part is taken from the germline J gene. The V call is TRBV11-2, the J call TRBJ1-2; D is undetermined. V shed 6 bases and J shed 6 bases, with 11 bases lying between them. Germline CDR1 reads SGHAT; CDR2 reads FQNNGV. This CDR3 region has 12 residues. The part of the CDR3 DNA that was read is TGTGCCAGCAGTCCGGGGTTTGATGGC. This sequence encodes CASSPGFDG. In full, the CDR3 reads CASSPGFDGYTF.

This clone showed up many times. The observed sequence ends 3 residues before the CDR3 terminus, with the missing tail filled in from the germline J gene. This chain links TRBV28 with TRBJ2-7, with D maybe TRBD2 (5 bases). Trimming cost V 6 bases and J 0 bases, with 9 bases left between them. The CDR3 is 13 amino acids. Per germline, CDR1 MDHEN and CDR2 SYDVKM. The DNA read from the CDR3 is TGTGCCAGCAGACGGGGAAGCTCCTACGAG. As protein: CASRRGSSYE. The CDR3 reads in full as CASRRGSSYEQYF.

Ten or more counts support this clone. CDR3 sequence reads: CSAKPGQGPYEQYF. The sequenced part of the CDR3 DNA is TGCAGTGCTAAACCGGGACAGGGGCCCTACGAG. The J gene is TRBJ2-7, the V gene TRBV20-1; TRBD1 agrees at 10 bases. The CDR3 extends 3 residues past the end of the read, so its final part is completed from the germline J gene. The ends lost 4 bases at V and 2 bases at J; junction bases unmatched: 5. CDR1 and CDR2 from the germline V gene are DFQATT and SNEGSKA (reference sequence). The length of the CDR3 is 14 residues.

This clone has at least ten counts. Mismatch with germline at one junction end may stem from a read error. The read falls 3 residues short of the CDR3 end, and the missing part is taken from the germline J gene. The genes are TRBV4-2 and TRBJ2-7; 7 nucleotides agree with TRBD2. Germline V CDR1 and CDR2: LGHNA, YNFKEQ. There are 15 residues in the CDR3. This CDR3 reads CASSQDRASGYEQYF. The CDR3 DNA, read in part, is TGCGCCAGCAGCCAAGATCGTGCTAGCGGCTACGAG.

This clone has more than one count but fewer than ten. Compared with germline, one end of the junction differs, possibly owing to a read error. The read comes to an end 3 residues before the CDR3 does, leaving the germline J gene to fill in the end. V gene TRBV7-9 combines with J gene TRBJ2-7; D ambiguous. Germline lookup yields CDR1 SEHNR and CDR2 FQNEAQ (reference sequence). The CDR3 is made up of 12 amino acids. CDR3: CSSSPLLYEQYF. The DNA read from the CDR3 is TGTTCCAGCAGCCCCCTACTCTACGAG.

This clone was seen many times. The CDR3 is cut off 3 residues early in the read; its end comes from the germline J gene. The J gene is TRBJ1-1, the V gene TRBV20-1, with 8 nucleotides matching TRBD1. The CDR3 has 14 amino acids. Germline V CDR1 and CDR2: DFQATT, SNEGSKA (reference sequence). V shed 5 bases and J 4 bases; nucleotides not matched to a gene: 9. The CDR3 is CSAPRPGGPTEAFF. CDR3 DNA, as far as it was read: TGCAGTGCTCCTCGGCCAGGGGGCCCCACTGAA.

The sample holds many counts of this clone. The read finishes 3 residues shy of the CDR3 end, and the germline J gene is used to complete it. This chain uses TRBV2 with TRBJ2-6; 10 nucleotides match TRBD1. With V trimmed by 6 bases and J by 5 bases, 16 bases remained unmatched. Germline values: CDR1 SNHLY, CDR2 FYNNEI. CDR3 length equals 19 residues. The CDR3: CASSVLWDRGPRRANVLTF. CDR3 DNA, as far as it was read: TGTGCCAGCAGCGTCCTTTGGGACAGGGGCCCTCGTAGGGCCAACGTC. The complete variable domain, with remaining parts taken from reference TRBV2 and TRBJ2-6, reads EPEVTQTPSHQVTQMGQEVILRCVPISNHLYFYWYRQILGQKVEFLVSFYNNEISEKSEIFDDQFSVERPDGSNFTLKIRSTKLEDSAMYFCASSVLWDRGPRRANVLTFGAGSRLTVL.

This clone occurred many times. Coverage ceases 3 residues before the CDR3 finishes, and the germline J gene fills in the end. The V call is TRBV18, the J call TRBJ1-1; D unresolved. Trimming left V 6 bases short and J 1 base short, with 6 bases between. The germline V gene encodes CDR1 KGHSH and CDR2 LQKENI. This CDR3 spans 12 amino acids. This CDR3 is CASSLSNTEAFF. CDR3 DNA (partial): TGTGCCAGCTCCCTATCGAACACTGAA. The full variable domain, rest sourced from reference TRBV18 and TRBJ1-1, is NAGVMQNPRHLVRRRGQEARLRCSPMKGHSHVYWYRQLPEEGLKFMVYLQKENIIDESGMPKERFSAEFPKEGPSILRIQQVVRGDSAAYFCASSLSNTEAFFGQGTRLTVV.

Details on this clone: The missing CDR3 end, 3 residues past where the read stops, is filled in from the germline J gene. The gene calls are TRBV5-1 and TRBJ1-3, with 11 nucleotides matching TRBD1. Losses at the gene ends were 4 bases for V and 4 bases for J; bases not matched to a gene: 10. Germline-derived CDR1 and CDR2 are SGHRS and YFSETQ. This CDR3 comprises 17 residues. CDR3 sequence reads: CASSVPGTGGAGNTIYF. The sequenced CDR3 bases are TGCGCCAGCAGCGTGCCCGGGACAGGGGGAGCCGGAAACACC.

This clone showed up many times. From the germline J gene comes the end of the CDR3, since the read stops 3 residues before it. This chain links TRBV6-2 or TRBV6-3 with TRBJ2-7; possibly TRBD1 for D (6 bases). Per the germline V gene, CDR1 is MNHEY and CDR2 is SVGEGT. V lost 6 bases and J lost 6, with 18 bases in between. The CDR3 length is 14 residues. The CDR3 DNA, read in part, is TGTGCCAGCAGAGTTATGGGGGCAGCTGGCGAG. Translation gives CASRVMGAAGE. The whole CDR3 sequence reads CASRVMGAAGEQYF.

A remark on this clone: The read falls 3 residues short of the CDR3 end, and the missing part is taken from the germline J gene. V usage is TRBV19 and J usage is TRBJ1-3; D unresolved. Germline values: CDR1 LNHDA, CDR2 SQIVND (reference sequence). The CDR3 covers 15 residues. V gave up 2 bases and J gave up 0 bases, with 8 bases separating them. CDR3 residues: CASSISTGSGNTIYF. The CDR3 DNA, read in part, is TGTGCCAGTAGTATATCAACTGGCTCTGGAAACACC.

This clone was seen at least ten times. CDR3 bases read: TGCAGCGTTGTCACGTTACTAGCGGGACCCACCGGTGAG. It encodes CSVVTLLAGPTGE. The entire CDR3 reads CSVVTLLAGPTGEQFF. The chain couples TRBV29-1 to TRBJ2-1; TRBD2 matches 10 bases. The observed sequence ends 3 residues before the CDR3 terminus, with the missing tail filled in from the germline J gene. The CDR3 has 16 residues. V gave up 4 bases and J gave up 9 bases; unmatched junction bases: 15. The germline gives CDR1 SQVTM, CDR2 ANQGSEA.

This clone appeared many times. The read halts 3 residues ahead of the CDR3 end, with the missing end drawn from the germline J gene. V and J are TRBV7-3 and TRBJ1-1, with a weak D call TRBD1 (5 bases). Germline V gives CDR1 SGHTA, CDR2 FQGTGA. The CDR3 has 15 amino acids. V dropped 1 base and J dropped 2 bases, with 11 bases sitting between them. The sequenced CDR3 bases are TGTGCCAGCAGCTTAATGGGGCCCTCCAACACTGAA. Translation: CASSLMGPSNTE. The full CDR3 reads CASSLMGPSNTEAFF.

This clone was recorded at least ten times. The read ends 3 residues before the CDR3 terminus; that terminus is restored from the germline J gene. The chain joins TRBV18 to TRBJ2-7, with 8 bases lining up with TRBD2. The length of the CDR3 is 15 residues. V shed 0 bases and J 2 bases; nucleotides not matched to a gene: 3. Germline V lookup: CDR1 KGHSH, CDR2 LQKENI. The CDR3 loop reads CASSPPRGDTYEQYF. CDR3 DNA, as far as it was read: TGTGCCAGCTCACCACCGCGGGGGGACACCTACGAG.

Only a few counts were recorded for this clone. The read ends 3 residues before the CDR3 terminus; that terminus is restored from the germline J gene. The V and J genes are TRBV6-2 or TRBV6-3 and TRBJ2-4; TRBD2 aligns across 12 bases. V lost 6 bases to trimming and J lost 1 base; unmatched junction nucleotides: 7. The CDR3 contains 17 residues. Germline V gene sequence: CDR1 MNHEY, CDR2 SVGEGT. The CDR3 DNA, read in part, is TGTGCCAGCAGACCCGGGACTAGCGGGTCCGCCAAAAACATT. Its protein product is CASRPGTSGSAKNI. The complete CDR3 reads CASRPGTSGSAKNIQYF.